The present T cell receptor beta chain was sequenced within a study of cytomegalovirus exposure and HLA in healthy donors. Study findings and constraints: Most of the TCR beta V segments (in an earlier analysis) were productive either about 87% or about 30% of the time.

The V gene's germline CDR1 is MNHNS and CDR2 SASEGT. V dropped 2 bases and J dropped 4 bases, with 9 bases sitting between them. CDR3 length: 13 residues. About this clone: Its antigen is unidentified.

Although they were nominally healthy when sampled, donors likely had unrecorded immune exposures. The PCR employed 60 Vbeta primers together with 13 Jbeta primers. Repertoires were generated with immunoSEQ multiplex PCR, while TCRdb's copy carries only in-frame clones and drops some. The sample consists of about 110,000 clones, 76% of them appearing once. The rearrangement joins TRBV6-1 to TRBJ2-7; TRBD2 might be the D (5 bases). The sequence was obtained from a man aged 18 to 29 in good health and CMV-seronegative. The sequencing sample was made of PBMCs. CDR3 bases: TGTGCCAGCAGTGAAATAGGCGGGTACGAGCAGTACTTC. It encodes CASSEIGGYEQYF.